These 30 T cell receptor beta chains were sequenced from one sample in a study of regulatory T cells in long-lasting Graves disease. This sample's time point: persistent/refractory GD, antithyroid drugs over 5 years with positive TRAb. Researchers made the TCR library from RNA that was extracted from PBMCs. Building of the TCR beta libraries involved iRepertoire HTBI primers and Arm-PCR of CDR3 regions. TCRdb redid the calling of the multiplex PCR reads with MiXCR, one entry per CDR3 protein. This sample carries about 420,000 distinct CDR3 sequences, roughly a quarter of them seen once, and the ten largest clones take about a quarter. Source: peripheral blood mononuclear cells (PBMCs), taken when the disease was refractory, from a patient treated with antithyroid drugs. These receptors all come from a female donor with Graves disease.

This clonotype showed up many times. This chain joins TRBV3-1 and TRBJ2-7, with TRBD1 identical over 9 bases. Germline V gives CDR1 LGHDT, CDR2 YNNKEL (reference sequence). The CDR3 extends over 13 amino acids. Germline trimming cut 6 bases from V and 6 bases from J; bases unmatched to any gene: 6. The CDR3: CASRRTGDSEQYF. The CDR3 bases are TGTGCCAGCAGACGGACAGGGGACAGCGAGCAGTACTTC.

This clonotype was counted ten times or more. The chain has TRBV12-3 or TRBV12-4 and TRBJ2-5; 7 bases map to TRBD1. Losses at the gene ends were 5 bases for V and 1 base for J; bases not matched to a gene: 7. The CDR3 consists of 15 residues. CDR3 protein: CASSHGTALQETQYF. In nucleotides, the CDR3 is TGTGCCAGCAGTCACGGGACAGCCCTCCAAGAGACCCAGTACTTC.

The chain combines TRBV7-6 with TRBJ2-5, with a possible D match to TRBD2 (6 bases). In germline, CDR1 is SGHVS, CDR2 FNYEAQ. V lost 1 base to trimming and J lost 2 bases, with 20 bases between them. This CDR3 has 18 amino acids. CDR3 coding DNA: TGTGCCAGCAGCTTAGGGTGGGGCGGGGCCGTGAAACAAGAGACCCAGTACTTC. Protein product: CASSLGWGGAVKQETQYF.

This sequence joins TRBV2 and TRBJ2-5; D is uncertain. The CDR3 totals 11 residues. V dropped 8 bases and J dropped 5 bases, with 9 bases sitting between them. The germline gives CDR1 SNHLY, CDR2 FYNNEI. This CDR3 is CASGSQETQYF. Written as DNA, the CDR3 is TGTGCCAGCGGTTCACAGGAGACCCAGTACTTC.

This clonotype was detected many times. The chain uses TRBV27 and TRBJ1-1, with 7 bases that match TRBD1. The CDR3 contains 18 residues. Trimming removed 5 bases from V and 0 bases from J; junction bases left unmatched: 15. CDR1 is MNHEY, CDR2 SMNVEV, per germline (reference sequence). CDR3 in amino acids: CASSNAGGLLTLNTEAFF. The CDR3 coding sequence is TGTGCCAGCAGTAACGCAGGGGGGCTCCTTACCTTGAACACTGAAGCTTTCTTT.

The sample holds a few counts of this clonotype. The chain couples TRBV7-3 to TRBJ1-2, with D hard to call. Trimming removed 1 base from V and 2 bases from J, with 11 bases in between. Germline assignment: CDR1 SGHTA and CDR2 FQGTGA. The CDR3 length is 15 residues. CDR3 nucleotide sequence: TGTGCCAGCAGCTTAATGCCAAATGGGAACTATGGCTACACCTTC. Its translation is CASSLMPNGNYGYTF.

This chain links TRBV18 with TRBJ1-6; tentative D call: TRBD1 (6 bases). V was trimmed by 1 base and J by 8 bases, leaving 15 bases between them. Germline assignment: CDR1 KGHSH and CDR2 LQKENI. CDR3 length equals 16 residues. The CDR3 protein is CASSPLNRVEHSPLHF. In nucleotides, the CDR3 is TGTGCCAGCTCACCACTGAACAGGGTGGAACATTCACCCCTCCACTTT.

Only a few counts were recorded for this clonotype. CDR3 in DNA: TGTGCCAGCAGCCAAGGAGACAGGGGGGACACTGAAGCTTTCTTT. Translating it yields CASSQGDRGDTEAFF. The chain carries TRBV4-2 and TRBJ1-1, with 9 bases aligning to TRBD1. The V and J ends lost 1 base and 3 bases, in that order; junction bases with no gene match: 3. CDR3 length: 15 residues. CDR1 is LGHNA, CDR2 YNFKEQ, per germline.

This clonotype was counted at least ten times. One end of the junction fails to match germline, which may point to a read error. In nucleotides, the CDR3 is TGTGCCAGCAGTTTCCGTGTTGGGACATTGAATTTT. It codes for CASSFRVGTLNF. The J gene is TRBJ1-5, the V gene TRBV27; TRBD1 is a possible D gene (6 bases). Germline V gives CDR1 MNHEY, CDR2 SMNVEV (reference sequence). This CDR3 has 12 residues.

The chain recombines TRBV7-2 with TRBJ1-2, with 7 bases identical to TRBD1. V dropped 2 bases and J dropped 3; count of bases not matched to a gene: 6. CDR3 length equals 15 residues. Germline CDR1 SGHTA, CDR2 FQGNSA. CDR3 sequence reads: CASSLFFGTDYGYTF. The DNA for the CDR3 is TGTGCCAGCAGCTTATTCTTCGGGACAGACTATGGCTACACCTTC.

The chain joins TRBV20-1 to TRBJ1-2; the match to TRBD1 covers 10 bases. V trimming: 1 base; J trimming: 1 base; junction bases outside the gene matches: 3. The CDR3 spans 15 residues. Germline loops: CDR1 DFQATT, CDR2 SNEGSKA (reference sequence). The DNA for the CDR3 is TGCAGTGCTAGAGTGACAGGGGGCGTTAACTATGGCTACACCTTC. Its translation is CSARVTGGVNYGYTF.

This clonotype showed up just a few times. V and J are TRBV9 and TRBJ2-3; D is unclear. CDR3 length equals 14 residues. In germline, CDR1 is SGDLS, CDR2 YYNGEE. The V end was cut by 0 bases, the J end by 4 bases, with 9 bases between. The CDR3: CASSVGPHADTQYF. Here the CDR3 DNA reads TGTGCCAGCAGCGTAGGGCCCCATGCAGATACGCAGTATTTT.

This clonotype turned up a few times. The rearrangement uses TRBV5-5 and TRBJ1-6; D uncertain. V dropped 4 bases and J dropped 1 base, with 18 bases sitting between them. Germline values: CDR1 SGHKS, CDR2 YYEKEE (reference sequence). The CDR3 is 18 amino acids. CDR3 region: CASSTAGPPVSYNSPLHF. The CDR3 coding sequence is TGTGCCAGCAGCACGGCCGGCCCGCCGGTTTCCTATAATTCACCCCTCCACTTT. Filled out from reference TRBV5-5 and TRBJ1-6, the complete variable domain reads DAGVTQSPTHLIKTRGQQVTLRCSPISGHKSVSWYQQVLGQGPQFIFQYYEKEERGRGNFPDRFSARQFPNYSSELNVNALLLGDSALYLCASSTAGPPVSYNSPLHFGNGTRLTVT.

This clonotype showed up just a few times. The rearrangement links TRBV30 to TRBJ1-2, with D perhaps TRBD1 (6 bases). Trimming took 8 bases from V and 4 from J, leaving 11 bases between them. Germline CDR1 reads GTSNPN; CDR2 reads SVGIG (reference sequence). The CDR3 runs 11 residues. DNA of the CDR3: TGTGCCACGGGGGGCTCCTATGGCTACACCTTC. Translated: CATGGSYGYTF.

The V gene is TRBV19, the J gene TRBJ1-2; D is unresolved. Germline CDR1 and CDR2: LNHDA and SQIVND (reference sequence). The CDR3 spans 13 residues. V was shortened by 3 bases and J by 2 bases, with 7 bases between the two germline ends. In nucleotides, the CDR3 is TGTGCCAGTAGTATGGCAGTGAACTATGGCTACACCTTC. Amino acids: CASSMAVNYGYTF. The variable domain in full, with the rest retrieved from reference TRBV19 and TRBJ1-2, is DGGITQSPKYLFRKEGQNVTLSCEQNLNHDAMYWYRQDPGQGLRLIYYSQIVNDFQKGDIAEGYSVSREKKESFPLTVTSAQKNPTAFYLCASSMAVNYGYTFGSGTRLTVV.

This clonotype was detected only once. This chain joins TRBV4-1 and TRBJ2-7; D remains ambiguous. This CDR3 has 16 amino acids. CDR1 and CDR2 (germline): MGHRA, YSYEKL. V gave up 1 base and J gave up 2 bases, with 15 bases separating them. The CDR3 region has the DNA TGCGCCAGCAGCCAAGCTAACTCAATGCATCCCTACGAGCAGTACTTC. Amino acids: CASSQANSMHPYEQYF.

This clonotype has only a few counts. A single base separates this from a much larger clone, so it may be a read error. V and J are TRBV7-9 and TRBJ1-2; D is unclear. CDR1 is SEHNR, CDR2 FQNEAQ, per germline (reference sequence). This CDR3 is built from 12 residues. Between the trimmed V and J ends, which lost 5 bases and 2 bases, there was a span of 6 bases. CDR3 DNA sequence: TGTGCCAGCAGCCAAGAGAACTATGGCTACACCTTC. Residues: CASSQENYGYTF.

CDR3 nucleotides: TGTGCCAGCTCACCCCTGCGGGCCGATCCCTACGAGCAGTACTTC. It translates to CASSPLRADPYEQYF. The rearrangement links TRBV18 to TRBJ2-7, with D perhaps TRBD2 (5 bases). This CDR3 is built from 15 residues. Germline CDR1 is KGHSH and CDR2 is LQKENI. The germline V and J ends were trimmed by 3 bases and 2 bases, with 14 bases remaining between them. Looking up the rest from reference TRBV18 and TRBJ2-7 gives the full variable domain: NAGVMQNPRHLVRRRGQEARLRCSPMKGHSHVYWYRQLPEEGLKFMVYLQKENIIDESGMPKERFSAEFPKEGPSILRIQQVVRGDSAAYFCASSPLRADPYEQYFGPGTRLTVT.

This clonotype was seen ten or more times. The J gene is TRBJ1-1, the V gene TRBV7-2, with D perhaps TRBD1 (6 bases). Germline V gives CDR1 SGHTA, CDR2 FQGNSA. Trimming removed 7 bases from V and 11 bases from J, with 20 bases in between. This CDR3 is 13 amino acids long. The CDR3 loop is CASNPSGTGRAFF. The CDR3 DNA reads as TGTGCCAGCAACCCAAGCGGTACAGGGCGCGCTTTCTTT.

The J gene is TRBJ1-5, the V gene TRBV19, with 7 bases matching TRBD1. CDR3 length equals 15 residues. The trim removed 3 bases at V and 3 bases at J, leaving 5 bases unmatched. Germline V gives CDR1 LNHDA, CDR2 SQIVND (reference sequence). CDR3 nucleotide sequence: TGTGCCAGTAGTATGAGACAGGGACTCAATCAGCCCCAGCATTTT. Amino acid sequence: CASSMRQGLNQPQHF. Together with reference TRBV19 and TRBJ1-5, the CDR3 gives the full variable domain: DGGITQSPKYLFRKEGQNVTLSCEQNLNHDAMYWYRQDPGQGLRLIYYSQIVNDFQKGDIAEGYSVSREKKESFPLTVTSAQKNPTAFYLCASSMRQGLNQPQHFGDGTRLSIL.

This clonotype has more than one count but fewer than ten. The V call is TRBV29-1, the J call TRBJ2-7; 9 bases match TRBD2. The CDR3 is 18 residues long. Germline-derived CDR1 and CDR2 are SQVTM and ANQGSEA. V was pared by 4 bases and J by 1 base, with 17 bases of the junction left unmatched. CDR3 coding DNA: TGCAGCGTTGCCGATAAGGGGTTCAAGAGCGGGAGGTCCTACGAGCAGTACTTC. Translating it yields CSVADKGFKSGRSYEQYF.

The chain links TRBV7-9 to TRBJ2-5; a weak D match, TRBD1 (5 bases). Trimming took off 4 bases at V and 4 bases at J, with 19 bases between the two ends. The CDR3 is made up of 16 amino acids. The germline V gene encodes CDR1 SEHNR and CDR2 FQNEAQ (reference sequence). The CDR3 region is CASSSQSQGFVETQYF. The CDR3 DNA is TGTGCCAGCAGCTCCCAGTCTCAGGGATTTGTAGAGACCCAGTACTTC.

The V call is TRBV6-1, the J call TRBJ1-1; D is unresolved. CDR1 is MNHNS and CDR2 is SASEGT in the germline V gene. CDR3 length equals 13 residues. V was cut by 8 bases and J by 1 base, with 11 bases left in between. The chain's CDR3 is CASWVPWNTEAFF. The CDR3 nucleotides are TGTGCCAGCTGGGTACCGTGGAACACTGAAGCTTTCTTT.

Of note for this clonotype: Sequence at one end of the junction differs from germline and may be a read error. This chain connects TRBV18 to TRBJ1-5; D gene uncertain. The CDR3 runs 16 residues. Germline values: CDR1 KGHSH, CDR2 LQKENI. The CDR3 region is CASSPTVTYSNQPQNF. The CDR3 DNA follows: TGTGCCAGCTCACCTACAGTAACCTATAGCAATCAGCCCCAGAATTTT.

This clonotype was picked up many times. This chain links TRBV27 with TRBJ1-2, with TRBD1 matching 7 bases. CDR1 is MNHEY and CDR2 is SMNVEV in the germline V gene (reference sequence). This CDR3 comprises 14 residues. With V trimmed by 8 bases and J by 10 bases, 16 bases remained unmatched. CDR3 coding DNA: TGTGCCAGCGGGGATCTAGACAGGGAACCCACCTACACCTTC. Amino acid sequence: CASGDLDREPTYTF.

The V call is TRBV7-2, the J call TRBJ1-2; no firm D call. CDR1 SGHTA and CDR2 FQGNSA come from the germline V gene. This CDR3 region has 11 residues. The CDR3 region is CVGSIDYGYTF. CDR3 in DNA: TGTGTAGGCAGTATTGACTATGGCTACACCTTC.

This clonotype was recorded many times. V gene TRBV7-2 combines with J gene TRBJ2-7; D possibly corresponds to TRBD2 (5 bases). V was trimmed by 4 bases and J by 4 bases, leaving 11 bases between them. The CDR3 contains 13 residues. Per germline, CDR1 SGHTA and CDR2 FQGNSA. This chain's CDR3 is CASSSNEGYEQYF. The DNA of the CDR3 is TGTGCCAGCAGCTCGAATGAGGGTTACGAGCAGTACTTC.

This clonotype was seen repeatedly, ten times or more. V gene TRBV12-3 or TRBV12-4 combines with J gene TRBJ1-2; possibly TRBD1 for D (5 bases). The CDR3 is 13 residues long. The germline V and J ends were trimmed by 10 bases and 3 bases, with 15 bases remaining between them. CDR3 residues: CATQFMGDYGYTF. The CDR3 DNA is TGTGCCACCCAGTTTATGGGGGACTATGGCTACACCTTC.

This CDR3 reads CASSLGLAGGLVEQFF. In nucleotides, the CDR3 is TGTGCCAGCAGTTTAGGACTAGCGGGAGGGCTCGTTGAGCAGTTCTTC. The V gene is TRBV28, the J gene TRBJ2-1, with 15 bases that match TRBD2. This CDR3 spans 16 amino acids. Germline CDR1 is MDHEN and CDR2 is SYDVKM. Trimming at V came to 2 bases and at J to 9 bases, leaving 5 bases not matched to a gene.

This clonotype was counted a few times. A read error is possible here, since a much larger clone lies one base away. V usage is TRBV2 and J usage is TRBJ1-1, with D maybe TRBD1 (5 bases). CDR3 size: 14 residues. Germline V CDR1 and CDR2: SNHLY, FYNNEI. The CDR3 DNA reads TGTGCCAGCAGTGAAGAACCAGGGCCCACTGAAGCTTCCTTT. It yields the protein CASSEEPGPTEASF.